This record concerns one TCR beta chain sequence. The antigen remains undetermined. Clones were sequenced by immunoSEQ multiplex PCR, and TCRdb holds only the in-frame ones, with some missing. The data show about 350,000 clones, roughly nine tenths seen once. Treatment reported: some 20 received Ad26.COV2.S at low or high dose, single or two shots; about 5 received placebo; per-sample allocation not given. Sampling happened 63 days after the first vaccine or placebo injection. The data derive from a study of Ad26.COV2.S vaccination and SARS-CoV-2 variants. Across the whole study: A participant enrolled in the COV1001 Ad26.COV2.S trial arm provided the sample. Overall study results and limits: Vaccinated and placebo-treated recipients had similar non-spike TCR breadth. Considerable breadth of spike-specific CD8+ and CD4+ T cell responses has reportedly been documented following vaccination. Those who received the vaccine showed greater spike-specific TCR breadth than those given placebo.

Germline V gene data show CDR1 as MNHEY and CDR2 as SVGAGI. V shed 9 bases and J 5 bases; nucleotides not matched to a gene: 8. The CDR3 extends over 14 amino acids. The TCR comes from a person between 18 and 59 years old who received the Ad26.COV2.S COVID-19 vaccine or a placebo. The rearrangement joins TRBV6-5 to TRBJ2-3; 10 positions match TRBD1. Material: peripheral blood, obtained in a trial of Ad26.COV2.S vaccine versus placebo. The CDR3 here is CASTTGGVRDTQYF. The CDR3 DNA follows: TGTGCCAGTACGACAGGGGGCGTTCGAGATACGCAGTATTTT.